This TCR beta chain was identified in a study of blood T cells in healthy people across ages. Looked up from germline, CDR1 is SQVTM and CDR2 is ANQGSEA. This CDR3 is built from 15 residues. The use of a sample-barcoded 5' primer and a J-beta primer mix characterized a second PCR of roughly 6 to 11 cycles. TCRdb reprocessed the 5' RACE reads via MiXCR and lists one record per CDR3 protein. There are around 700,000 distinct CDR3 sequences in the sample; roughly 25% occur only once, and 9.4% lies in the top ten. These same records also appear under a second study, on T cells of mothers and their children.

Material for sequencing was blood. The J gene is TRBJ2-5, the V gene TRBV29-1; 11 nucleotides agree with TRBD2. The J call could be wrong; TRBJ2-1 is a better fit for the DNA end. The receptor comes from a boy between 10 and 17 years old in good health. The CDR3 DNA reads TGCAGCGTTGAAAGTACTAGCGGGAGATCTAATGAGCAGTTCTTC. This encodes CSVESTSGRSNEQFF.